The TCR beta chain described here comes from a study of blood T cell repertoires in COVID-19. The wider study: The cDNA or gDNA used as material had been derived from T cells, B-cell-depleted T cells, or PBMCs.

V was pared by 6 bases and J by 5 bases, with 10 bases between. The CDR3 totals 12 residues. As originally analysed: Reference gene primers were amplified, and this amplification served to estimate nucleated cell counts. Generated by immunoSEQ multiplex PCR, the TCRdb table keeps only in-frame clones and is missing some. D and trimming were read from the DNA, whereas the V and J calls and clone size are those reported in that table. The sample consists of about 44,000 clones, around 87% of them appearing once. The chain links TRBV12-3 or TRBV12-4 to TRBJ1-2; D is uncertain. The source is a woman of 80 years or more in a cohort sampled during active or convalescent COVID-19. Specimen: peripheral blood. The CDR3 coding sequence is TGTGCCAGCAGACAAACGCCTTATGGCTACACCTTC. Protein: CASRQTPYGYTF.